The 24 T cell receptor beta chains below were found in one sample sequenced in a study of identical twins. Via MiXCR, TCRdb re-called the 5' RACE reads, giving one row per CDR3 protein. The sample contains approximately 500,000 distinct CDR3 sequences, approximately 16% of which appear only once. The same specimen was also included in a second study, on yellow fever vaccine responses in identical twins.

Source material: CD4+ T cells sorted from blood. These receptors were taken from a woman in her late teens or twenties in good health.

This clonotype was recorded a few times. The chain is built from TRBV14 and TRBJ1-1, with D possibly TRBD1 on 5 matching bases. The CDR3 is 14 residues long. The V end lost 3 bases, the J end lost 5 bases, and 13 bases lay between the germline ends. In germline, CDR1 is SGHDN, CDR2 FVKESK. CDR3 DNA sequence: TGTGCCAGCAGCCAGGCGGGAGGGGTGACTGAAGCTTTCTTT. This gives the protein CASSQAGGVTEAFF.

V and J are TRBV7-9 and TRBJ2-3; possible D gene TRBD2, 5 bases. This CDR3 is 17 amino acids long. The germline V gene has CDR1 SEHNR and CDR2 FQNEAQ (reference sequence). Trimming removed 4 bases at V and 3 bases at J, with 20 bases between. The CDR3 spells CASSSGISGRRTDTQYF. CDR3 nucleotide sequence: TGTGCCAGCAGCTCAGGAATCTCGGGAAGGAGGACAGATACGCAGTATTTT.

The chain joins TRBV9 to TRBJ2-1, with 7 bases matching TRBD1. Per the germline V gene, CDR1 is SGDLS and CDR2 is YYNGEE. The CDR3 covers 16 residues. V trimming: 0 bases; J trimming: 6 bases; junction bases outside the gene matches: 9. CDR3 sequence (DNA): TGTGCCAGCAGCGTAGGGGGAAGGGGGCGTTTCAATGAGCAGTTCTTC. Translation gives CASSVGGRGRFNEQFF.

This clonotype was seen repeatedly, ten times or more. The chain joins TRBV29-1 to TRBJ2-2, with D perhaps TRBD1 (6 bases). V shed 1 base and J shed 0 bases, with 6 bases lying between them. This CDR3 is built from 14 residues. From germline, CDR1 is SQVTM and CDR2 ANQGSEA. CDR3 sequence (DNA): TGCAGCGTTGAAGGGACAGCGAACACCGGGGAGCTGTTTTTT. Translated: CSVEGTANTGELFF.

The sample holds a few counts of this clonotype. The chain uses TRBV21-1 and TRBJ2-7; the D call TRBD1 from the table was never checked on the DNA. TRBV21-1 constitutes a pseudogene. The CDR3 spans 18 residues. CDR3 amino acids: CASSKESESGTGDYEQYF. The CDR3 nucleotides are TGTGCCAGCAGCAAAGAATCCGAATCCGGGACAGGGGACTACGAGCAGTACTTC.

The chain uses TRBV21-1 and TRBJ2-1; the table gives TRBD1 as D, unverified against the DNA. TRBV21-1 is a recognized pseudogene. The CDR3 loop spans 15 amino acids. The CDR3 DNA follows: TGTGCCAGCTTCCCCAGGGGACAACAGCCCAATGAGCAGTTCTTC. This encodes CASFPRGQQPNEQFF.

J is TRBJ1-2 and V is TRBV24-1; D is unclear. The CDR3 length is 13 residues. Germline values: CDR1 KGHDR, CDR2 SFDVKD. V gave up 5 bases and J gave up 4 bases, with 10 bases separating them. The CDR3 region has the DNA TGTGCCACCAGTGTGTTAGATTTCTATGGCTACACCTTC. It encodes CATSVLDFYGYTF.

The chain combines TRBV10-3 with TRBJ2-2; no reliable D call. The CDR3 extends over 15 amino acids. Deletions cut 4 bases from V and 2 bases from J, with 11 bases between. The germline V gene encodes CDR1 ENHRY and CDR2 SYGVKD. The CDR3 protein is CAISAKDLNTGELFF. CDR3 nucleotides: TGTGCCATCAGTGCTAAGGACCTAAACACCGGGGAGCTGTTTTTT.

The rearrangement links TRBV27 to TRBJ1-5; a possible D gene is TRBD1 (6 bases). V lost 2 bases to trimming and J lost 7 bases, with 12 bases between them. Germline V gives CDR1 MNHEY, CDR2 SMNVEV (reference sequence). The CDR3 contains 14 residues. CDR3 DNA: TGTGCCAGCAGTTTACCACAGGGACGGCAGCCCCAGCATTTT. Its translation is CASSLPQGRQPQHF.

This clonotype was recorded at least ten times. The chain recombines TRBV12-3 or TRBV12-4 with TRBJ2-2; no definite D call. Trimming took off 3 bases at V and 4 bases at J, with 9 bases between the two ends. This CDR3 comprises 14 residues. CDR3 DNA: TGTGCCAGCAGTTTCTTTCCAGGCACCGGGGAGCTGTTTTTT. It codes for CASSFFPGTGELFF.

In its sample, this clonotype was seen a few times. The J gene is TRBJ2-7, the V gene TRBV9; 8 nucleotides line up with TRBD1. The CDR3 is 13 amino acids. The germline CDR1 and CDR2 sequences are SGDLS and YYNGEE. The J segment lost 7 bases and the V segment lost 5 bases, leaving 8 bases of the junction unmatched. The CDR3 is CASSPDRVEEQYF. The CDR3 DNA reads TGTGCCAGCAGTCCGGACAGGGTGGAAGAGCAGTACTTC.

This clonotype has only a few counts. The V gene is TRBV20-1, the J gene TRBJ2-1; 12 nucleotides match TRBD1. CDR3 size: 13 residues. CDR1 is DFQATT and CDR2 is SNEGSKA in the germline V gene (reference sequence). V lost 6 bases and J lost 5; bases outside the gene matches: 2. In DNA form, the CDR3 reads TGCAGTGCGTGGGACAGGGGGCACAATGAGCAGTTCTTC. Translated: CSAWDRGHNEQFF.

In its sample, this clonotype was seen once. V gene TRBV20-1 combines with J gene TRBJ2-1, with D tentatively TRBD2 (5 bases). Looked up from germline, CDR1 is DFQATT and CDR2 is SNEGSKA (reference sequence). Deletions cut 1 base from V and 5 bases from J, with 9 bases between. The CDR3 runs to 13 residues. The CDR3 here is CSARVPGDNEQFF. In nucleotides, the CDR3 is TGCAGTGCTAGAGTCCCCGGGGACAATGAGCAGTTCTTC.

The V call is TRBV7-8, the J call TRBJ2-2; 10 nucleotides agree with TRBD2. Germline values: CDR1 SGHVS, CDR2 FQNEAQ. J was trimmed by 7 bases and V by 6 bases; bases with no gene match: 14. CDR3 length equals 17 residues. The CDR3 bases are TGTGCCAGCAGTTTCACCAGCGGGGGGGCCTCTCACGGGGAGCTGTTTTTT. This sequence encodes CASSFTSGGASHGELFF.

This clonotype was picked up a small number of times. The rearrangement uses TRBV20-1 and TRBJ2-5, with D possibly being TRBD1 (6 bases). V lost 4 bases, J lost 5 bases, and 17 bases lay in between. The CDR3 has 14 residues. The germline V gene has CDR1 DFQATT and CDR2 SNEGSKA (reference sequence). CDR3: CSATRPGQGETQYF. As DNA, the CDR3 is TGCAGTGCTACCCGCCCAGGGCAGGGGGAGACCCAGTACTTC.

The V and J genes are TRBV20-1 and TRBJ2-3, with D perhaps TRBD2 (6 bases). The germline CDR1 and CDR2 sequences are DFQATT and SNEGSKA (reference sequence). V lost 6 bases, J lost 6 bases, and 22 bases lay in between. There are 15 residues in the CDR3. The CDR3 is CSATPYSGEVDTQYF. The CDR3 DNA is TGCAGTGCCACCCCTTATAGCGGCGAGGTGGATACGCAGTATTTT.

This clonotype was seen more than once but under ten times. The chain carries TRBV5-1 and TRBJ2-1, with unresolved D. CDR3 length equals 12 residues. Germline V gene sequence: CDR1 SGHRS, CDR2 YFSETQ. V was trimmed by 2 bases and J by 2 bases, leaving 2 bases between them. The CDR3 sequence: CASSFTYNEQFF. The CDR3 region has the DNA TGCGCCAGCAGCTTCACCTACAATGAGCAGTTCTTC.

In its sample, this clonotype was seen a few times. This rearrangement joins TRBV7-3 to TRBJ2-1; D is possibly TRBD1 (6 bases). CDR3 length equals 15 residues. Germline lookup yields CDR1 SGHTA and CDR2 FQGTGA. Trimming stripped 4 bases from V and 1 base from J, with 11 bases between. DNA of the CDR3: TGTGCCAGCAGCTATACAGGGTCGTCCTACAATGAGCAGTTCTTC. Translated, it gives CASSYTGSSYNEQFF.

The J gene is TRBJ2-1, the V gene TRBV7-9; 7 nucleotides align to TRBD2. CDR3 length: 17 amino acids. V shed 5 bases, J shed 3 bases, and the junction held 13 bases outside the gene matches. The V gene's germline CDR1 is SEHNR and CDR2 FQNEAQ (reference sequence). The CDR3 region has the DNA TGTGCCAGCAGCGTAGGTGGGGGAGGGCCAATCTACAATGAGCAGTTCTTC. Translating gives CASSVGGGGPIYNEQFF.

The rearrangement uses TRBV7-3 and TRBJ1-1; no clear D gene. V shed 0 bases and J shed 6 bases, with 8 bases lying between them. The germline V gene has CDR1 SGHTA and CDR2 FQGTGA. The CDR3 length is 13 residues. The CDR3 sequence is CASSLTPRAEAFF. DNA of the CDR3: TGTGCCAGCAGCTTAACTCCTAGGGCTGAAGCTTTCTTT.

Ten or more counts support this clonotype. The rearrangement joins TRBV20-1 to TRBJ1-1; TRBD1 matches 7 bases. V shed 0 bases, J shed 2 bases, and the junction held 9 bases outside the gene matches. There are 16 residues in the CDR3. Germline CDR1 DFQATT, CDR2 SNEGSKA (reference sequence). CDR3 sequence reads: CSARDFGTGANTEAFF. The DNA for the CDR3 is TGCAGTGCTAGAGATTTTGGAACAGGGGCTAACACTGAAGCTTTCTTT.

The chain is built from TRBV20-1 and TRBJ2-1, with 7 bases that match TRBD2. The V gene end was trimmed by 0 bases and the J gene end by 15 bases; junction bases not matched to a gene: 20. CDR3 length: 16 amino acids. Germline lookup yields CDR1 DFQATT and CDR2 SNEGSKA (reference sequence). The CDR3 sequence is CSARDTKTTSSGALFF. The DNA of the CDR3 is TGCAGTGCTAGAGATACCAAAACGACTAGCTCCGGGGCACTGTTCTTC.

The chain links TRBV10-3 to TRBJ2-7; 8 bases line up with TRBD1. CDR1 and CDR2 (germline): ENHRY, SYGVKD. The CDR3 is made up of 13 amino acids. V was clipped by 8 bases and J by 2 bases; unmatched bases: 5. The CDR3 DNA is TGTGCCATCGGGTGGACAGGGACCTACGAGCAGTACTTC. This codes for CAIGWTGTYEQYF.

V usage is TRBV11-2 and J usage is TRBJ2-3; possibly TRBD1 for D (6 bases). CDR3 length: 17 residues. V was cut by 1 base and J by 2 bases, with 16 bases left in between. Germline CDR1 reads SGHAT; CDR2 reads FQNNGV. CDR3 loop: CASSLGGGGWITDTQYF. The CDR3, as DNA: TGTGCCAGCAGCTTAGGTGGTGGGGGCTGGATCACAGATACGCAGTATTTT. Based on the CDR3 plus reference TRBV11-2 and TRBJ2-3, the full variable domain is EAGVAQSPRYKIIEKRQSVAFWCNPISGHATLYWYQQILGQGPKLLIQFQNNGVVDDSQLPKDRFSAERLKGVDSTLKIQPAKLEDSAVYLCASSLGGGGWITDTQYFGPGTRLTVL.